This TCR beta chain was identified during a study of blood T cell repertoires in COVID-19 (TCRdb year 2020). About the study as a whole: Collaborator samples came from the United States, Italy and Spain and covered acute and convalescent phases of COVID-19. The material from the prospective study consisted of cDNA or gDNA derived from T cells, B-cell-depleted T cells, or PBMCs. The dataset comprised deeply sampled blood TCRbeta repertoires from subjects exposed to, actively infected with, or recovered from COVID-19. The repertoires were made available in a free public database intended to serve as a resource for research on the immune response to SARS-CoV-2. Samples were obtained from the ongoing ImmuneRACE study (first 160 participants) and from some 1,200 subjects provided by 6 global collaborators. Sample metadata almost always included a de-identified subject ID, COVID-19 status, age in years and sex. Where available, HLA class I and class II types were obtained from metadata supplied by the sample provider rather than from assay-based typing. Results the study describes overall, beyond this receptor: Clinical and demographic metadata were provided uncurated, with the amount varying by source and participant.

TCRbeta CDR3 regions were amplified from genomic DNA using the immunoSEQ Assay, a bias-controlled multiplex PCR. In the authors' own workflow: The number of nucleated cells in each sample was estimated by amplification of reference gene primers within the assay. Sequence reads were collapsed and filtered to measure the absolute abundance of every unique TCRbeta CDR3 rearrangement. For each sample, productive Simpson clonality was calculated as the square root of Simpson's diversity index across productive rearrangements. TCRdb's version of the immuneACCESS table is confined to in-frame rearrangements and falls short of the full clone set. An unresolved V gene accounts for under half of the shortfall where checked; the remainder is of unknown origin. V and J calls and clone size are given by that table; D and trimming were obtained from the DNA. The sample has more than 110,000 clones on record, under 90% of them singletons. Roughly 8.3% of the sample comes from the top ten.

Each collaborating institution followed its own protocols to collect whole blood in K2EDTA tubes. For TCRbeta analysis, collaborators shipped samples in one of three forms: frozen whole blood, isolated PBMCs, or DNA extracted from either of those sample types. From its cysteine to its phenylalanine, the CDR3 spans 15 amino acids. The sequence is cut down to CDR3 DNA, 45 bases in frame from base 1. The germline V gene sets CDR1 to SGDLS and CDR2 to YYNGEE. After removal of 3 bases from V and 1 base from J, the junction retains 5 bases not matched to a gene. Notes on this clone: Its antigen is still unknown. No much larger clone is present one base from it, and per-base qualities are unavailable.

The sample consisted of peripheral blood. Rearrangement joined TRBV9 to TRBJ2-7; 9 bases in between match TRBD1. The TCR originated in a woman aged 80 or over in a cohort sampled during active or convalescent COVID-19. The CDR3: CASSDRDRDSYEQYF. The nucleotides read TGTGCCAGCAGCGACCGGGACAGGGATTCCTACGAGCAGTACTTC.